The 14 T cell receptor beta chains listed next were all sequenced from one sample in a study of blood T cell repertoires in COVID-19 (TCRdb year 2020). Libraries came from the immunoSEQ multiplex PCR assay. TCRdb carries this immuneACCESS record with in-frame sequences only. Its versions omit some clonotypes, under half of them owing to an unresolved V gene in the studies checked, with the rest unexplained. The sample contains 85,000 to 100,000 clones, about four fifths of them found a single time. Over 15% of the sample lies in the top ten. The sequencing input was peripheral blood. The source is a woman older than 75 with active or convalescent COVID-19.

V usage is TRBV10-2 and J usage is TRBJ2-2; the match to TRBD2 covers 13 bases. CDR1 is WSHSY and CDR2 is SAAADI in the germline V gene. With 6 bases clipped from V and 5 bases from J, the junction kept 0 bases outside the gene matches. The length of the CDR3 is 14 residues. The CDR3 nucleotides are TGCGCCAGCAGACTAGCGGGAGGGACCGGGGAGCTGTTTTTT. It yields the protein CASRLAGGTGELFF.

This rearrangement joins TRBV2 to TRBJ1-6, with TRBD1 matching 8 bases. After removal of 8 bases from V and 9 bases from J, the junction contained 21 bases not matched to a gene. The CDR3 extends over 18 amino acids. Germline values: CDR1 SNHLY, CDR2 FYNNEI. The DNA of the CDR3 is TGTGCCAGCTGCGAGAGGACAGGGCCCCACCGGGGAGGTTCACCCCTCCACTTT. Encoded protein: CASCERTGPHRGGSPLHF.

The J gene is TRBJ2-5, the V gene TRBV18; D is undetermined. The CDR3 contains 14 residues. Germline CDR1 reads KGHSH; CDR2 reads LQKENI. Trimming left V 0 bases short and J 5 bases short, with 10 bases between. The CDR3 region has the DNA TGTGCCAGCTCACCACCGTCCCGGGTGGAGACCCAGTACTTC. Translating gives CASSPPSRVETQYF.

The rearrangement uses TRBV7-9 and TRBJ2-5; no clear D. CDR1 and CDR2 from the germline V gene are SEHNR and FQNEAQ (reference sequence). The CDR3 runs to 14 residues. V shed 2 bases and J shed 2 bases, with 9 bases lying between them. The CDR3 sequence: CASSLYGRQETQYF. The CDR3 nucleotides read TGTGCCAGCAGCTTATATGGCAGGCAAGAGACCCAGTACTTC.

In DNA, the CDR3 is TGCAGTGCTAGTGAATCGTGGGGAGATGGTAATGAAAAACTGTTTTTT. It translates to CSASESWGDGNEKLFF. The V and J genes are TRBV20-1 and TRBJ1-4; no clear D gene. The CDR3 loop spans 16 amino acids. V was cut by 3 bases and J by 4 bases, with 18 bases left in between. In germline, CDR1 is DFQATT, CDR2 SNEGSKA (reference sequence).

The V and J genes are TRBV6-5 and TRBJ1-2, with D possibly being TRBD1 (5 bases). V gave up 6 bases and J gave up 5 bases, with 16 bases separating them. Germline V gene lookup returns CDR1 MNHEY and CDR2 SVGAGI. This CDR3 is built from 14 residues. CDR3 protein: CASSADTFGYGYTF. The CDR3 DNA follows: TGTGCCAGCAGCGCGGACACCTTCGGGTATGGCTACACCTTC.

The chain employs TRBV20-1 and TRBJ1-5; perhaps TRBD1 as D (6 bases). The CDR3 covers 14 residues. CDR1 DFQATT and CDR2 SNEGSKA come from the germline V gene (reference sequence). Trimming took off 3 bases at V and 5 bases at J, with 14 bases between the two ends. The CDR3 nucleotides read TGCAGTGCTAGTACGGGGACACCTCATCAGCCCCAGCATTTT. This codes for CSASTGTPHQPQHF.

The chain uses TRBV12-3 or TRBV12-4 and TRBJ2-7; no firm D call. With 3 bases removed from V and 7 bases from J, the gap between germline ends came to 10 bases. The CDR3 is 12 residues long. CDR3 protein: CASSLNSVEQYF. The CDR3 DNA reads TGTGCCAGCAGTTTGAACTCTGTGGAGCAGTACTTC.

The chain links TRBV7-9 to TRBJ2-7, with unresolved D. Per germline, CDR1 SEHNR and CDR2 FQNEAQ (reference sequence). The ends were cut back, 8 bases at V and 5 bases at J, with 7 bases in the middle. The CDR3 loop spans 10 amino acids. The chain's CDR3 is CASGDNEQYF. CDR3 coding DNA: TGTGCCAGCGGCGACAACGAGCAGTACTTC.

The chain uses TRBV19 and TRBJ2-6, with D perhaps TRBD2 (6 bases). The V end lost 3 bases, the J end lost 3 bases, and 15 bases lay between the germline ends. Germline V CDR1 and CDR2: LNHDA, SQIVND (reference sequence). CDR3 length: 17 amino acids. DNA for the CDR3: TGTGCCAGTAGTATGGCTGCCCGGGGAGGTGGGGCCAACGTCCTGACTTTC. As protein: CASSMAARGGGANVLTF.

DNA of the CDR3: TGCGCCAGCAGCCCGGGGACTAGCAGCAATGAGCAGTTCTTC. It specifies CASSPGTSSNEQFF. J is TRBJ2-1 and V is TRBV5-1; TRBD2 agrees at 9 bases. Germline V gene data show CDR1 as SGHRS and CDR2 as YFSETQ. The CDR3 loop spans 14 amino acids. J was trimmed by 6 bases and V by 4 bases; bases with no gene match: 5.

The J gene is TRBJ2-5, the V gene TRBV18; a possible D gene is TRBD2 (6 bases). The germline V gene encodes CDR1 KGHSH and CDR2 LQKENI. The CDR3 has 13 amino acids. V was shortened by 2 bases and J by 5 bases, with 9 bases between the two germline ends. CDR3 DNA sequence: TGTGCCAGCTCACCAAGTCTAGCGGAGACCCAGTACTTC. Translated, it gives CASSPSLAETQYF.

The chain recombines TRBV6-6 with TRBJ1-5, with 10 bases lining up with TRBD1. The CDR3 runs to 15 residues. Per germline, CDR1 MNHNY and CDR2 SVGAGI (reference sequence). V shed 6 bases and J 4 bases; nucleotides not matched to a gene: 6. CDR3 coding DNA: TGTGCCAGCAGAAGCATGGGACAGGGGAATCAGCCCCAGCATTTT. Translated: CASRSMGQGNQPQHF.

This chain links TRBV6-5 with TRBJ1-2; 12 bases match TRBD1. Germline V CDR1 and CDR2: MNHEY, SVGAGI. The V and J ends lost 6 bases and 4 bases, in that order; junction bases with no gene match: 0. The CDR3 length is 13 residues. Written as DNA, the CDR3 is TGTGCCAGCAGGGGACAGGGGGCCTATGGCTACACCTTC. This codes for CASRGQGAYGYTF.